The 19 T cell receptor beta chains in this list originate from one sample, sequenced in a study of cytomegalovirus exposure and HLA in healthy donors. The PCR had 60 Vbeta and 13 Jbeta primers. Some clones are missing from TCRdb's copy, which holds only in-frame ones; the method was immunoSEQ multiplex PCR. In the table there are over 100,000 clones, roughly 73% of which are singletons. What was sequenced was PBMCs. Source of these receptors: a woman aged 30 to 39 in good health and CMV-seronegative.

The CDR3 spells CASSGGTADTQYF. The CDR3 coding sequence is TGTGCCAGCAGCGGGGGGACAGCAGATACGCAGTATTTT. V usage is TRBV5-6 and J usage is TRBJ2-3; the D gene is possibly TRBD1 (7 bases). CDR3 length equals 13 residues. Trimming took 4 bases from V and 4 from J, leaving 10 bases between them. The V gene's germline CDR1 is SGHDT and CDR2 YYEEEE. Full variable domain (outside the CDR3, taken from reference TRBV5-6 and TRBJ2-3): DAGVTQSPTHLIKTRGQQVTLRCSPKSGHDTVSWYQQALGQGPQFIFQYYEEEERQRGNFPDRFSGHQFPNYSSELNVNALLLGDSALYLCASSGGTADTQYFGPGTRLTVL.

The chain carries TRBV18 and TRBJ2-1; a possible D gene is TRBD1 (5 bases). Germline V gene lookup returns CDR1 KGHSH and CDR2 LQKENI. The CDR3 contains 13 residues. The ends were cut back, 3 bases at V and 9 bases at J, with 12 bases in the middle. This CDR3 reads CASSPLSGFEQFF. CDR3 coding DNA: TGTGCCAGCTCACCGCTCTCAGGGTTTGAGCAGTTCTTC.

This clone was seen just once. The genes are TRBV2 and TRBJ2-7; D might be TRBD1 (5 bases). Germline-derived CDR1 and CDR2 are SNHLY and FYNNEI. The ends were cut back, 5 bases at V and 5 bases at J, with 16 bases in the middle. The CDR3 extends over 14 amino acids. The CDR3 loop is CASSLRVGSDEQYF. CDR3 nucleotides: TGTGCCAGCAGTCTCAGGGTGGGAAGCGACGAGCAGTACTTC.

This clone was detected only once. V and J are TRBV6-5 and TRBJ2-7, with D perhaps TRBD2 (6 bases). The CDR3 runs 15 residues. In germline, CDR1 is MNHEY, CDR2 SVGAGI. Trimming left V 2 bases short and J 0 bases short, with 11 bases between. Here the CDR3 reads CASSYRDSTSYEQYF. In nucleotides, the CDR3 is TGTGCCAGCAGTTACCGGGACTCAACCTCCTACGAGCAGTACTTC.

The J gene is TRBJ2-5, the V gene TRBV4-2; a possible D gene is TRBD1 (7 bases). Trimming stripped 0 bases from V and 3 bases from J, with 17 bases between. CDR1 is LGHNA and CDR2 is YNFKEQ in the germline V gene. CDR3 size: 17 residues. CDR3 amino acids: CASSQDVLTGRKETQYF. The CDR3 nucleotides are TGTGCCAGCAGCCAAGATGTATTGACAGGGAGGAAAGAGACCCAGTACTTC.

The rearrangement links TRBV5-1 to TRBJ2-5, with TRBD1 as a possible D gene (6 bases). The CDR3 runs 15 residues. In germline, CDR1 is SGHRS, CDR2 YFSETQ. V shed 0 bases and J shed 1 base, with 10 bases lying between them. The CDR3 coding sequence is TGCGCCAGCAGCTTGGCCGTGGGGGCCCAAGAGACCCAGTACTTC. Encoded protein: CASSLAVGAQETQYF.

The chain has TRBV6-1 and TRBJ2-7, with D possibly TRBD2 on 5 matching bases. The V and J ends lost 8 bases and 1 base respectively, with 18 bases between them. Germline V gives CDR1 MNHNS, CDR2 SASEGT. The CDR3 covers 15 residues. CDR3 in DNA: TGTGCCAGCGTCAGGAAACTAGTCCAATCCTACGAGCAGTACTTC. Amino acid sequence: CASVRKLVQSYEQYF.

The chain links TRBV5-1 to TRBJ1-1; D uncertain. Germline lookup yields CDR1 SGHRS and CDR2 YFSETQ. Trimming pared 0 bases from V and 6 bases from J, leaving 9 bases between. The CDR3 is 13 amino acids. CDR3 DNA sequence: TGCGCCAGCAGCTTGGCCTTTTCTTCTGAAGCTTTCTTT. It specifies CASSLAFSSEAFF.

The J gene is TRBJ2-7, the V gene TRBV15, with 7 bases fitting TRBD2. Germline V lookup: CDR1 LNHNV, CDR2 YYDKDF (reference sequence). The CDR3 runs to 15 residues. V shed 1 base and J 3 bases; nucleotides not matched to a gene: 6. The CDR3 here is CATSRGDYTGYEQYF. CDR3 in DNA: TGTGCCACCAGCAGAGGGGACTACACCGGCTACGAGCAGTACTTC.

The chain couples TRBV2 to TRBJ2-1; 11 bases align to TRBD2. The CDR3 extends over 15 amino acids. J was trimmed by 7 bases and V by 4 bases; bases with no gene match: 6. Germline CDR1 and CDR2: SNHLY and FYNNEI. CDR3 nucleotide sequence: TGTGCCAGCAGTGTTGTCACTAGCGGGAGAAATGAGCAGTTCTTC. As protein: CASSVVTSGRNEQFF.

The genes are TRBV2 and TRBJ2-4; TRBD2 matches at 9 bases. The CDR3 covers 12 residues. The germline V gene has CDR1 SNHLY and CDR2 FYNNEI. V shed 10 bases, J shed 4 bases, and the junction held 2 bases outside the gene matches. The CDR3 sequence: CATGLAKNIQYF. As DNA, the CDR3 is TGTGCCACCGGACTAGCGAAAAACATTCAGTACTTC.

This clone was seen a few times. The genes are TRBV6-5 and TRBJ2-7, with D perhaps TRBD2 (6 bases). Looked up from germline, CDR1 is MNHEY and CDR2 is SVGAGI. This CDR3 region has 13 residues. The V gene lost 2 bases and the J gene lost 3 bases, with 8 bases spanning the gap. The CDR3 DNA is TGTGCCAGCAGTTACACGGGGGACTACGAGCAGTACTTC. It translates to CASSYTGDYEQYF.

This clone came up a few times. The chain joins TRBV7-8 to TRBJ2-7, with 10 bases identical to TRBD2. J gave up 5 bases and V 5 bases, and 18 bases lay outside the gene matches. Germline lookup yields CDR1 SGHVS and CDR2 FQNEAQ. CDR3 length: 18 amino acids. Written as DNA, the CDR3 is TGTGCCAGCAGCCCCACCGGGCTAGCGGGGGCCCCTATCAACGAGCAGTACTTC. This codes for CASSPTGLAGAPINEQYF.

In this sample, this clone turned up once. V usage is TRBV2 and J usage is TRBJ1-5; no clear D. Per the germline V gene, CDR1 is SNHLY and CDR2 is FYNNEI. This CDR3 contains 15 residues. V was shortened by 8 bases and J by 0 bases, with 14 bases between the two germline ends. The CDR3 spells CASAGPGPSNQPQHF. As DNA, the CDR3 is TGTGCCAGCGCGGGCCCCGGGCCTAGCAATCAGCCCCAGCATTTT.

V usage is TRBV5-1 and J usage is TRBJ1-1; 10 nucleotides align to TRBD1. The CDR3 contains 13 residues. The V gene's germline CDR1 is SGHRS and CDR2 YFSETQ. The V segment lost 10 bases and the J segment 1 base; nucleotides outside the gene matches: 4. CDR3 bases: TGCGCCGGGGGACAGGGGCCGAACACTGAAGCTTTCTTT. Its protein product is CAGGQGPNTEAFF.

Here the CDR3 reads CASSLGGRVNSPLHF. The CDR3 DNA is TGTGCCAGCAGCTTAGGGGGCAGGGTAAACTCACCCCTCCACTTT. This rearrangement joins TRBV13 to TRBJ1-6, with D perhaps matching TRBD1 (5 bases). The V gene's germline CDR1 is PRHDT and CDR2 FYEKMQ (reference sequence). This CDR3 has 15 amino acids. Trimming cost V 0 bases and J 10 bases, with 13 bases left between them.

This clone was seen more than once but under ten times. This chain links TRBV7-8 with TRBJ1-2; D remains unclear. The CDR3 has 16 amino acids. V was shortened by 1 base and J by 6 bases, with 18 bases between the two germline ends. The germline gives CDR1 SGHVS, CDR2 FQNEAQ. The CDR3 reads CASSLGVWKSGDGYTF. Written as DNA, the CDR3 is TGTGCCAGCAGCTTAGGTGTGTGGAAGTCCGGAGATGGCTACACCTTC.

The rearrangement uses TRBV14 and TRBJ2-7; TRBD2 aligns across 9 bases. The CDR3 length is 13 residues. J lost 3 bases, V lost 6 bases, and 3 bases had no gene match. In germline, CDR1 is SGHDN, CDR2 FVKESK. The CDR3 is CASSSGRDYEQYF. The DNA for the CDR3 is TGTGCCAGCAGTAGCGGGAGAGACTACGAGCAGTACTTC.

The chain combines TRBV2 with TRBJ2-1; D is unclear. This CDR3 spans 15 amino acids. CDR1 SNHLY and CDR2 FYNNEI come from the germline V gene. V was shortened by 5 bases and J by 0 bases, with 11 bases between the two germline ends. The CDR3 nucleotides read TGTGCCAGCAGTCCGAGCGAGATCTCCTACAATGAGCAGTTCTTC. The encoded protein is CASSPSEISYNEQFF.